This T cell receptor beta chain was identified during a study of shared clonotypes between healthy human individuals. Study results and limitations: Against clonotypes common to all four donors, non-shared ones had lower generation probabilities. Compared with memory subsets, naive subsets generally had larger estimated richness.

Several immunoSEQ plates received, in even portions, the genomic DNA of each subset. Per the authors' pipeline: With immunoSEQ giving junction-only sequences and no quality scores, filtering differed. Measured with immunoSEQ multiplex PCR; TCRdb has only the in-frame clones, and not every one. V and J calls plus clone size are reproduced from that table; the DNA served to infer D and trimming. The repertoire has about 2,500,000 clones, roughly nine tenths of them found once; the top ten carry about 0.13%. This clone has a handful of counts. The antigen is not known. V was pared by 5 bases and J by 1 base, with 4 bases of the junction left unmatched. This CDR3 has 14 residues. The germline V gene encodes CDR1 MNHNS and CDR2 SASEGT.

The source material was naive CD4+ T cells sorted from blood. The subset was: CD45RA+ positively selected. The sequence derives from a man aged 18-30 years in good health. The rearrangement joins TRBV6-1 to TRBJ1-1, with 7 bases aligning to TRBD1. Here the CDR3 reads CASSFTGANTEAFF. CDR3 bases: TGTGCCAGCAGTTTTACAGGGGCGAACACTGAAGCTTTCTTT.